This is a list of T cell receptor beta chains from one sample in a study of T cell repertoires and HLA-DP antigens. Antigens for these TCRs are unknown. Sequenced by immunoSEQ multiplex PCR; TCRdb stores in-frame clones only, minus some. The sample lists around 100,000 clones; 90% to 95% were seen once. Sequences were obtained from CD4+ T cells from PBMCs. These TCRs come from a woman between 18 and 29 years old in good health and CMV-seronegative. Both conserved end residues are trimmed from each CDR3. The order of the fields is V gene, J gene, CDR3 protein.

TRBV19	TRBJ2-3	ASSIGGQGKDTQY
TRBV4-1	TRBJ1-5	ASSRRMTGQGPQH
TRBV6-5	TRBJ1-2	ASSRSGDGYT
TRBV28	TRBJ2-5	ATSVRDGGQETQY
TRBV7-9	TRBJ1-1	ASSSTGGNTEAF
TRBV5-8	TRBJ2-1	ASSLLGTSNEQF
TRBV6-5	TRBJ1-4	ASRGANEKLF
TRBV6-5	TRBJ2-5	ATRGLGGETQY
TRBV6-4	TRBJ2-1	ASIWTSRHEQF
TRBV14	TRBJ1-1	ASSQTGGKNTEAF
TRBV29-1	TRBJ2-6	SVENRGRNGANVLT
TRBV6-5	TRBJ1-2	ASSQQTTANYGYT
TRBV4-1	TRBJ2-1	ASGEARGGRYEQF
TRBV7-2	TRBJ1-5	ASRVGRNQPQH
TRBV30	TRBJ1-5	AWSVKGHQPQH
TRBV7-6	TRBJ2-3	ASSLAAPATDTQY
TRBV29-1	TRBJ2-3	SAGSSTDTQY
TRBV7-6	TRBJ2-3	ASSLGQGQY
TRBV11-2	TRBJ2-1	ASSFEGGKIIDEQF
TRBV18	TRBJ1-1	ASSPGGLNTEAF
TRBV19	TRBJ2-7	ASRGRGSYEQY
TRBV20-1	TRBJ2-1	SARLGQGQF
TRBV19	TRBJ1-5	ASSIGADQPQH
TRBV5-4	TRBJ2-5	ASSLPSGDKETQY
TRBV28	TRBJ1-2	ASRRQGLDYGYT
TRBV27	TRBJ2-7	ASTTRNPQGEGDSSYEQY
TRBV9	TRBJ2-3	ASSVLQGADTQY
TRBV7-2	TRBJ2-5	ASSVSGGAFQETQY
TRBV29-1	TRBJ2-6	SVLGGFGANVLT
TRBV2	TRBJ1-2	ASSENRGDYGYT
TRBV9	TRBJ2-1	ASSARQGSSYNEQF
TRBV6-1	TRBJ2-5	ASSSSGREKETQY
TRBV5-8	TRBJ2-1	ASNDDRGAYNEQF
TRBV15	TRBJ1-5	ATSRGTAYSNQPQH
TRBV28	TRBJ1-2	ASRAETGGGYGYT
TRBV19	TRBJ1-4	ASRIRDRDEKLF
TRBV29-1	TRBJ2-2	SVGDKANTGELF
TRBV7-8	TRBJ2-5	ASSLGTSGIQETQY
TRBV5-1	TRBJ1-3	ASSTTGAGNTIY
TRBV9	TRBJ2-3	ASSVGRLAGIDTQY
TRBV2	TRBJ2-5	ASGTGYQETQY
TRBV11-3	TRBJ2-3	ASSLRTADTQY
TRBV5-5	TRBJ1-2	ASSKTGGELGYT
TRBV28	TRBJ2-1	ASSLIASRKANNEQF
TRBV27	TRBJ1-2	ASSQGAHYGYT
TRBV30	TRBJ1-3	AWGGYPDTIY
TRBV15	TRBJ1-5	ATREGALNQPQH
TRBV9	TRBJ1-1	ASSVVAAQNTEAF
TRBV6-5	TRBJ2-3	ASRERADTQY
TRBV28	TRBJ2-1	ASSVLGGDNEQF
TRBV7-2	TRBJ1-2	ASSFLGIDYGYT
TRBV2	TRBJ2-1	ASKPGQSYNEQF
TRBV2	TRBJ1-5	ASSEGEPQH
TRBV7-8	TRBJ2-5	ASSVLQGARETQY
TRBV10-2	TRBJ1-1	ASSEPQTGEAF
TRBV5-6	TRBJ1-5	ASFWRGGGGNQPQH
TRBV7-9	TRBJ2-5	ASRLVMGSQETQY
TRBV7-6	TRBJ2-1	ASSLRADFNEQF
TRBV28	TRBJ2-7	ASSFGLAGMYEQY